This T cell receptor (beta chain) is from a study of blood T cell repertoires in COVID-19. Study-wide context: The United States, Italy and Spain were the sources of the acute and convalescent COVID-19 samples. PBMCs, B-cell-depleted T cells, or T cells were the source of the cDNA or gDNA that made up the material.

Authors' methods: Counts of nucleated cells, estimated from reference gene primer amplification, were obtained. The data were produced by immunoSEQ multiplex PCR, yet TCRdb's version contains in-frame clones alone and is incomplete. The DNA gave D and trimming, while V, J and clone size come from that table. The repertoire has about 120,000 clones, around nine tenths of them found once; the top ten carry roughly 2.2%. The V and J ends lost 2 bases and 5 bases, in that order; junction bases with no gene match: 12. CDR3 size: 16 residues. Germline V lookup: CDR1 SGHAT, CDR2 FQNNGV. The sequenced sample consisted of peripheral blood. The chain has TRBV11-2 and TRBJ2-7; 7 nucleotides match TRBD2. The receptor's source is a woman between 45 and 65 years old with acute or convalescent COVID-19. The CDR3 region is CASSLILGGRSNEQYF. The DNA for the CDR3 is TGTGCCAGCAGCTTAATATTGGGCGGGAGAAGTAACGAGCAGTACTTC.